This entry describes one T cell receptor beta chain. This clonotype was seen only a few times. The clone's antigen remains unknown. Per-base qualities were not stored, and no clone one base away is much larger. The library was generated by PCR. The sequencer was an Illumina HiSeq 2500. TCR library preparation used molecular barcoding, with unique molecular identifiers applied to normalize quantification of the TCRbeta repertoire. TCRdb applied fastp at Q25 and MiXCR to the public reads, then kept only in-frame beta chains. Here each entry gathers all rows of one CDR3 protein and keeps the most common genes and DNA. The sample table lists about 980,000 distinct CDR3 sequences, about 26% of them with a count of one. The ten largest make up roughly 28% of the sample. The treatment or condition label, read with the paper, signifies: allogeneic hematopoietic cell transplantation with graft depleted of TCRalphabeta T cells and CD19 B cells. The transplant recipients were children given TCRalphabeta/CD19-depleted allogeneic hematopoietic cell grafts.

Trimming removed 1 base from V and 3 bases from J; the gene matches leave 9 bases unexplained. The germline V gene supplies CDR1 SGHAT and CDR2 FQNNGV. The CDR3 starts with the cysteine, ends with the phenylalanine, and has 16 residues. The CDR3 DNA has 48 bases and is translated from base 1. The entry originates in a study of T-cell reconstitution after alpha-beta-depleted transplantation in children listed by TCRdb under 2016. About the investigation overall: T-cell immune reconstitution after TCRalphabeta/CD19-depleted allogeneic hematopoietic cell transplantation in children was quantitatively tracked in the study by means of TCR repertoire profiling.

Overall study results and their limits: The apparently early alphabetaT-cell count recovery about two months after transplant was reportedly dependent on only several hundred rapidly expanded clones derived from non-depleted graft cells. Hyperexpanded clone frequencies declined over subsequent months; after one year, T-cell counts and TCRbeta diversity were mostly attributed to newly produced T cells. In some patients, the high TCRbeta diversity seen at day 60 was put down to recipient T cells and intrathymic progenitors that had survived conditioning.

The rearranged chain carries TRBV11-2 and TRBJ2-7, with TRBD1 identical over 7 junction bases. This TCR was recovered from a boy less than two years old who had a stem cell transplant for SCID, so the T cells may come from the graft donor. The specimen was PBMCs, mostly from graft donor cells, collected 360 days after TCRalphabeta/CD19-depleted stem cell transplant. The CDR3 region: CASSLVSGGKGYEQYF. The DNA sequence is given as TGTGCCAGCAGCTTAGTCTCAGGGGGAAAAGGCTACGAGCAGTACTTC.